A single sample is the source of the 9 T cell receptor beta chains below, sequenced in a study of Graves' ophthalmopathy and Graves' hyperthyroidism. RNA served as the template for amplifying TCR beta CDR3 regions. Amplification began with first-round RT-PCR using HTBI primers, then second-round multiplex PCR was performed. TCRdb recomputed calls from the multiplex PCR reads with MiXCR, one row per CDR3 protein. The data contain under 800,000 distinct CDR3 sequences, 22% of them singletons. Sequences were obtained from peripheral blood. These receptors were obtained from a young woman with stable Graves' hyperthyroidism. Some clones in this sample may be carry-over from other donors' samples.

V usage is TRBV12-3 or TRBV12-4 and J usage is TRBJ2-5; 8 bases are shared with TRBD2. Losses at the gene ends were 2 bases for V and 1 base for J; bases not matched to a gene: 6. This CDR3 is 16 amino acids long. CDR3 nucleotide sequence: TGTGCCAGCAGTTTACAAGCGGGAGTCCCCCAAGAGACCCAGTACTTC. It is translated as CASSLQAGVPQETQYF.

V gene TRBV12-3 or TRBV12-4 combines with J gene TRBJ2-7; no definite D call. The CDR3 runs 11 residues. Deletions cut 8 bases from V and 5 bases from J, with 10 bases between. The CDR3 DNA reads TGTGCCAGCCCACAAAGGAACGAGCAGTACTTC. Encoded protein: CASPQRNEQYF.

A note on this clonotype: A read error may produce the germline difference seen at one junction end. The CDR3 loop reads CASSESAWRGDTYEQYF. The DNA of the CDR3 is TGTGCCAGCAGTGAGTCCGCTTGGCGGGGGGACACCTACGAGCAGTACTTC. The chain uses TRBV10-3 and TRBJ2-7; TRBD2 agrees at 8 bases. From germline, CDR1 is ENHRY and CDR2 SYGVKD. This CDR3 comprises 17 residues.

The chain is built from TRBV11-2 and TRBJ2-2, with TRBD2 matching 11 bases. J lost 8 bases, V lost 5 bases, and 4 bases had no gene match. The CDR3 runs 14 residues. Germline V gene sequence: CDR1 SGHAT, CDR2 FQNNGV. The CDR3 loop is CASSHTSGSGELFF. The CDR3 DNA reads TGTGCCAGCAGCCATACTAGCGGGAGTGGGGAGCTGTTTTTT. Drawing the rest from reference TRBV11-2 and TRBJ2-2, the complete variable domain is EAGVAQSPRYKIIEKRQSVAFWCNPISGHATLYWYQQILGQGPKLLIQFQNNGVVDDSQLPKDRFSAERLKGVDSTLKIQPAKLEDSAVYLCASSHTSGSGELFFGEGSRLTVL.

This clonotype was observed at least ten times. V is TRBV6-1 and J is TRBJ1-6; TRBD1 matches at 9 bases. Germline V gene data show CDR1 as MNHNS and CDR2 as SASEGT. V shed 6 bases and J 9 bases; nucleotides not matched to a gene: 12. The CDR3 runs to 16 residues. CDR3 nucleotides: TGTGCCAGCAGAGACCGGGACAGGGTTATGTTTTCACCCCTCCACTTT. This translates into CASRDRDRVMFSPLHF.

This clonotype was picked up a small number of times. This chain uses TRBV6-2 or TRBV6-3 with TRBJ2-2; D is perhaps TRBD2 (6 bases). Trimming cost V 6 bases and J 3 bases, with 29 bases left between them. This CDR3 has 20 amino acids. The germline V gene encodes CDR1 MNHEY and CDR2 SVGEGT. The CDR3 here is CASRNLGGLATSHHTGELFF. The CDR3 DNA sequence: TGTGCCAGCAGAAACCTCGGAGGGCTAGCGACTTCCCATCACACCGGGGAGCTGTTTTTT.

This clonotype was counted ten times or more. The V and J genes are TRBV20-1 and TRBJ2-5; 7 nucleotides match TRBD1. Unmatched junction bases numbered 8, after V lost 0 bases and J lost 4 bases. CDR3 size: 15 residues. Germline loops: CDR1 DFQATT, CDR2 SNEGSKA (reference sequence). The CDR3 DNA sequence: TGCAGTGCTAGAGAGCTCCAGGGGGAAGGAGAGACCCAGTACTTC. Translated, it gives CSARELQGEGETQYF.

In its sample, this clonotype was seen many times. A much larger clone differs from this one at a single base, so this may be a read error. The V gene is TRBV28, the J gene TRBJ2-7, with D perhaps TRBD1 (7 bases). Germline CDR1 is MDHEN and CDR2 is SYDVKM. Trimming pared 5 bases from V and 0 bases from J, leaving 17 bases between. CDR3 size: 16 residues. In DNA form, the CDR3 reads TGTGCCAGCAGTCCCCTGCGGGACAGAGTCTCCTACGAGCAGTACTTC. Residues: CASSPLRDRVSYEQYF. The full variable domain, its missing parts supplied by reference TRBV28 and TRBJ2-7, is DVKVTQSSRYLVKRTGEKVFLECVQDMDHENMFWYRQDPGLGLRLIYFSYDVKMKEKGDIPEGYSVSREKKERFSLILESASTNQTSMYLCASSPLRDRVSYEQYFGPGTRLTVT.

At least ten counts were recorded for this clonotype. This chain connects TRBV6-5 to TRBJ2-5; unclear D gene. V lost 3 bases, J lost 5 bases, and 10 bases lay in between. This CDR3 is 13 amino acids long. The V gene's germline CDR1 is MNHEY and CDR2 SVGAGI. CDR3 in DNA: TGTGCCAGCAGTTATCCGTTCGGGGAGACCCAGTACTTC. Protein product: CASSYPFGETQYF.